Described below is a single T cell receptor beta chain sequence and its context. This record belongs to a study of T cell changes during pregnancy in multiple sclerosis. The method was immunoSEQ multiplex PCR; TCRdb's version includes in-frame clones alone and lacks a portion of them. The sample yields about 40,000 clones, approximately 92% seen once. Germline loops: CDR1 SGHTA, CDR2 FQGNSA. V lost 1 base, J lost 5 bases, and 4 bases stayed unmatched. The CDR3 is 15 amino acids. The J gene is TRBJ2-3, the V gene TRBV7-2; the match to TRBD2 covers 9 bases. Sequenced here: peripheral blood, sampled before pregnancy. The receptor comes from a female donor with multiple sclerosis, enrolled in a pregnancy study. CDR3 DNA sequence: TGTGCCAGCAGCTTAGGAAATAGCGGGAGAGATACGCAGTATTTT. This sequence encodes CASSLGNSGRDTQYF.